This note documents a single T cell receptor (beta chain) sequence. This clonotype was recorded at least ten times. Its antigen remains unidentified. The record has no base qualities; no much larger clone is one base away. These data belong to a study of regulatory T cells in long-lasting Graves disease (TCRdb year 2021). Regarding the study in general: In the newly diagnosed Graves' disease group, patients had been taking antithyroid drugs for less than 3 months. The study was registered as a clinical trial and conducted in China. This study used TCR sequencing and RNA sequencing of peripheral blood to compare persistent Graves' disease patients against newly diagnosed Graves' disease patients. TCR sequencing covered roughly 13 persistent and 20 or so newly diagnosed Graves' disease patients, around 33 samples in total. The paper as a whole reports these results and caveats: Because the primary lesion, thyroid tissue, could not be accessed, the study looked at peripheral blood alone. Compared with newly diagnosed patients, patients with persistent Graves' disease had lower TCR Shannon entropy and fewer highly expanded clones, which suggests clonal expansion. Only the TCR beta chain was sequenced and analyzed. Preferential use of TRBV28, TRBJ1-2 and TRBJ2-5 was observed in persistent disease, whereas TRBV20-1 and TRBJ2-1 were favored in newly diagnosed disease. A larger number of public clonotypes was shared among persistent patients (approximately 2,600) than among newly diagnosed patients (more than 850). As a limitation, the authors acknowledged that the small sample size may reduce accuracy.

Receptor libraries were prepared by multiplex PCR. Instrument on record: Illumina HiSeq 4000. To build TCR beta libraries, CDR3 regions were amplified by Arm-PCR using iRepertoire HTBI primers. PCR products were gel purified before sequencing. Per the source publication's procedure: Gene usage analysis of CDR3 amino acid clonotypes relied on the 55 to 80 TRBV and about 15 TRBJ segments identified across samples. COPE and FqMerger were used to merge filtered high-quality paired reads into contigs. BLAST was used to align contigs to IMGT TRBV, TRBD and TRBJ reference genes, with CDR3 defined following IMGT. Any clonotype with a frequency above 0.1% was counted as a highly expanded clone. Repertoire diversity was measured by Shannon entropy, and V-J evenness by the Gini coefficient. Public clonotypes were defined as clonotypes shared by more than one individual. TCRdb reprocessing: public reads trimmed at Q25 with fastp, clones called with MiXCR, in-frame beta chains kept. Each record represents a unique CDR3 protein, reported with the most common genes and DNA among its rows. Clone size and V and J calls follow TCRdb, not the original study. The table for this sample lists about 460,000 distinct CDR3 sequences; 13% to 15% of them were counted only once. The top ten clones comprise roughly 18% of the sample.

The time point label of this sample denotes: newly diagnosed GD, antithyroid drugs for less than 3 months. For both TCR sequencing and RNA sequencing, RNA was extracted from PBMCs using TRIzol. The diagnosis of Graves' disease followed American Thyroid Association guidelines. Patients were recruited from an endocrinology department in Xi'an, China. Each patient gave 9 to 10 milliliters of peripheral blood, collected in an EDTA anticoagulant tube. Ficoll Paque Plus density gradient separation was used to isolate PBMCs, and no further T cell sorting was performed. An Agilent 2100 Bioanalyzer and agarose gel were used to check RNA quality, while a NanoDrop 2000 measured RNA concentration. V lost 3 bases and J lost 13 bases; the stretch between them is 15 bases long. The germline V gene (reference sequence) supplies CDR1 LGHDT and CDR2 YNNKEL. The CDR3 sequence holds 12 residues, the cysteine and phenylalanine included. Of the read, only the CDR3 DNA is kept; its 36 bases are in frame from base 1.

This same sample was also part of a study on T cells in Graves' hyperthyroidism and ophthalmopathy. The second paper states: Stable Graves' hyperthyroidism was defined as the absence of progression to ophthalmopathy over 18 months of follow-up. The hyperthyroidism patients were between 18 and 65 years old and newly diagnosed, with a disease duration of less than 2 months. Any patient with an uncontrolled infection, another autoimmune disease, pregnancy or lactation was excluded. Clinical symptoms, serum thyroxine and TRAb, thyroid ultrasound, and orbital computed tomography formed the basis for the diagnoses. A first-round RT-PCR of the TCR CDR3 used the HTBI primer set with the Qiagen OneStep RT-PCR kit. Most expanded thyroid clonotypes (frequency above 0.001) were also detected in blood, suggesting blood repertoires may reflect thyroid immune responses. A model built on a 13 V-J signature distinguished ophthalmopathy from stable hyperthyroidism, reaching around 88% sensitivity and around 82% specificity in cross-validation and 80%/75% in testing. In validation, the model predicted progression to ophthalmopathy with just under 71% sensitivity and 72% to 75% specificity, a median of 6.5 months before onset. To identify distinguishing TCR V-J signatures, a discovery cohort of about 95 patients was used, comprising 43 with Graves' ophthalmopathy and approximately 58 with stable Graves' hyperthyroidism. Prospective prediction of ophthalmopathy was tested in an independent validation cohort consisting of 18 to 20 hyperthyroidism patients and over 15 patients who later progressed to ophthalmopathy. For training and testing, the roughly 93 patients in the discovery cohort were randomly divided in a 7:3 ratio. The study also compared thyroid tissue and blood T-cell repertoires from several Graves' hyperthyroidism patients. After sampling, hyperthyroidism patients received methimazole starting at 30 mg daily, and ophthalmopathy patients received high-dose intravenous methylprednisolone. Libraries were constructed in a second round of multiplex PCR, after which size selection and purification were performed. Libraries were sequenced paired-end with 100 bp reads on an Illumina HiSeq2000. SOAPnuke was used to process the raw data, with reads discarded if the reads contained adapters or uncalled bases, had a mean Phred below 15, or lacked an exact constant-primer or identifier match. COPE v1.2.5 was used to merge the high-quality paired reads, and each unique nucleotide sequence was defined as a clonotype. MiTCR v1.1 was used to align the clonotypes against IMGT TRBV, TRBD and TRBJ reference segments. Analysis was restricted to V-J combinations with a frequency above 0.0001, which covered approximately 99% of repertoires. A TCS score was defined as the ratio of F50 (clonal expansion) to E x V (chaos), with BLOSUM62-based TCRdist applied between CDR3 peptides within each V-J. Welch's t-statistics and random forest reduced fewer than 600 V-J features to 10 to 15, which were used in a naive Bayes classifier (R e1071). Sample size was not statistically predetermined, and investigators were not blinded to group allocation. TCR Vbeta CDR3 sequencing of 135 peripheral blood samples (over 40 ophthalmopathy, about 75 hyperthyroidism and approximately 17 progressor patients) is reported in the paper.

The specimen comprised peripheral blood mononuclear cells (PBMCs), sampled at new diagnosis, from a patient treated with antithyroid drugs. This chain joins TRBV3-1 to TRBJ2-5; a tentative D match to TRBD1 spans 6 bases. The clonotype was recovered from a woman aged 50 to 65 with Graves disease. Donor details come from another sample of the same person, matched by shared clones. The CDR3 here reads CASSHRDISRYF. The nucleotide sequence is TGTGCCAGCAGCCACCGGGACATAAGCCGGTACTTC.